This TCR beta chain was recovered during a study of CD8 T cells in ankylosing spondylitis. Points from the study as a whole: Ankylosing spondylitis blood seemed to carry a telltale TCR beta motif made of several highly homologous variants. There was reportedly significant enrichment of clones that were disease-linked in matched ankylosing spondylitis synovial fluid.

V lost 6 bases, J lost 8 bases, and 5 bases stayed unmatched. The CDR3 extends over 13 amino acids. Germline CDR1 SEHNR, CDR2 FQNEAQ (reference sequence). Comments on this clonotype: Its specificity is unknown.

TCRdb re-called the 5' RACE reads through MiXCR, storing one row per CDR3 protein. Of some 140,000 distinct CDR3 sequences in the sample, roughly 8.8% were seen once. The V gene is TRBV7-9, the J gene TRBJ1-1; the match to TRBD1 covers 11 bases. The sequence was obtained from a male donor with ankylosing spondylitis. Sequencing used synovial fluid, either unsorted or a sorted T cell fraction (not recorded which). CDR3: CASRTGTGGEAFF. The CDR3 nucleotides read TGTGCCAGCAGGACCGGGACAGGGGGGGAAGCTTTCTTT.